The 17 T cell receptor beta chains in this list originate from one sample, sequenced in a study of Ad26.COV2.S vaccination and SARS-CoV-2 variants. Treatment here: over 15 received Ad26.COV2.S at low or high dose, single or two shots; about five received placebo; per-sample allocation not given. Samples came from day 63 after the first vaccine or placebo injection. Assay: immunoSEQ multiplex PCR; the TCRdb copy retains only in-frame clones and omits some. The repertoire has 240,000 or so clones, approximately 90% of them found once; the top ten carry about 10%. The sequencing here drew on peripheral blood, taken in a trial of Ad26.COV2.S vaccine versus placebo. The source is a person aged 18 to 59 who received the Ad26.COV2.S COVID-19 vaccine or a placebo.

This chain joins TRBV9 and TRBJ2-7, with a possible D match to TRBD1 (6 bases). This CDR3 has 15 residues. CDR1 SGDLS and CDR2 YYNGEE come from the germline V gene. V lost 3 bases and J 0 bases, leaving 13 bases between the germline ends. The CDR3 sequence is CASSARAGASYEQYF. The CDR3 DNA is TGTGCCAGCAGCGCAAGGGCAGGGGCCTCCTACGAGCAGTACTTC.

The chain employs TRBV18 and TRBJ2-5, with D possibly being TRBD2 (6 bases). The CDR3 has 16 amino acids. V lost 3 bases and J lost 2, with 16 bases in between. The germline V gene has CDR1 KGHSH and CDR2 LQKENI. This CDR3 is CASSPLPSAGQETQYF. The CDR3 region has the DNA TGTGCCAGCTCACCCCTCCCTAGCGCAGGTCAAGAGACCCAGTACTTC.

The gene calls are TRBV24-1 and TRBJ2-2; D may be TRBD2 (6 bases). Germline V gene data show CDR1 as KGHDR and CDR2 as SFDVKD. V was trimmed by 2 bases and J by 5 bases, leaving 14 bases between them. The CDR3 is made up of 16 amino acids. CDR3 DNA: TGTGCCACCAGTGATTCGGGGGTAGTCAGGACCGGGGAGCTGTTTTTT. This gives the protein CATSDSGVVRTGELFF.

This rearrangement joins TRBV19 to TRBJ2-1, with D perhaps TRBD1 or TRBD2 (5 bases each). Between the trimmed V and J ends, which lost 3 bases and 3 bases, there was a span of 12 bases. The CDR3 totals 15 residues. Looked up from germline, CDR1 is LNHDA and CDR2 is SQIVND (reference sequence). CDR3 sequence reads: CASSIGGADYNEQFF. CDR3 DNA: TGTGCCAGTAGTATTGGGGGAGCGGACTACAATGAGCAGTTCTTC.

This rearrangement joins TRBV4-3 to TRBJ2-7; tentative D call: TRBD2 (6 bases). CDR1 is LGHNA, CDR2 YSLEER, per germline. Between the trimmed V and J ends, which lost 0 bases and 1 base, there was a span of 10 bases. This CDR3 is 15 amino acids long. The CDR3: CASSQDVRDSYEQYF. The CDR3 DNA reads as TGCGCCAGCAGCCAAGACGTGCGGGATTCCTACGAGCAGTACTTC.

V and J are TRBV4-3 and TRBJ1-1; 10 bases fit TRBD1. The J segment lost 5 bases and the V segment lost 0 bases, leaving 12 bases of the junction unmatched. Per the germline V gene, CDR1 is LGHNA and CDR2 is YSLEER. The CDR3 sequence is 18 residues long. The CDR3 is CASSQDRIEDRGGTEAFF. The CDR3 coding sequence is TGCGCCAGCAGCCAAGATCGTATAGAGGACAGGGGGGGGACTGAAGCTTTCTTT.

DNA of the CDR3: TGTGCCAGCAGCCCCCCATACTTTGACACTGAAGCTTTCTTT. Protein sequence: CASSPPYFDTEAFF. The chain carries TRBV7-9 and TRBJ1-1, with D unclear. This CDR3 has 14 residues. Between the trimmed V and J ends, which lost 5 bases and 3 bases, there was a span of 13 bases. Germline V lookup: CDR1 SEHNR, CDR2 FQNEAQ (reference sequence). Drawing the rest from reference TRBV7-9 and TRBJ1-1, the complete variable domain is DTGVSQNPRHKITKRGQNVTFRCDPISEHNRLYWYRQTLGQGPEFLTYFQNEAQLEKSRLLSDRFSAERPKGSFSTLEIQRTEQGDSAMYLCASSPPYFDTEAFFGQGTRLTVV.

The table lists this clone with a few counts. The V gene is TRBV19, the J gene TRBJ2-6, with D possibly being TRBD2 (6 bases). V lost 2 bases, J lost 2 bases, and 7 bases lay in between. The CDR3 is 15 amino acids. Per germline, CDR1 LNHDA and CDR2 SQIVND (reference sequence). In DNA form, the CDR3 reads TGTGCCAGTAGTATACCGGGGGCTGGGGCCAACGTCCTGACTTTC. Residues: CASSIPGAGANVLTF. The whole variable domain, filled in from reference TRBV19 and TRBJ2-6, reads DGGITQSPKYLFRKEGQNVTLSCEQNLNHDAMYWYRQDPGQGLRLIYYSQIVNDFQKGDIAEGYSVSREKKESFPLTVTSAQKNPTAFYLCASSIPGAGANVLTFGAGSRLTVL.

The V gene is TRBV30, the J gene TRBJ1-2, with 8 nucleotides matching TRBD1. Germline V gene sequence: CDR1 GTSNPN, CDR2 SVGIG (reference sequence). V dropped 3 bases and J dropped 4; count of bases not matched to a gene: 4. The CDR3 runs to 13 residues. CDR3 in amino acids: CAWRPGTGYGYTF. DNA of the CDR3: TGTGCCTGGAGGCCTGGGACAGGCTATGGCTACACCTTC.

This clone was seen a single time. This sequence joins TRBV6-5 and TRBJ2-1, with 9 bases aligning to TRBD1. The junction had 7 bases not matched to a gene; V was cut back by 6 bases and J by 4 bases. The CDR3 extends over 15 amino acids. Germline V gives CDR1 MNHEY, CDR2 SVGAGI. The CDR3 coding sequence is TGTGCCAGCAGACTAGCAGGGACAGGGTACAATGAGCAGTTCTTC. Amino acids: CASRLAGTGYNEQFF.

The chain is built from TRBV6-6 and TRBJ2-3; 8 positions match TRBD2. The germline V gene encodes CDR1 MNHNY and CDR2 SVGAGI (reference sequence). This CDR3 spans 16 amino acids. V lost 2 bases, J lost 4 bases, and 8 bases stayed unmatched. CDR3 DNA: TGTGCCAGCAGTTACGGGGTAGCGGGATATGCAGATACGCAGTATTTT. It translates to CASSYGVAGYADTQYF.

The table lists this clone with a count of one. This chain uses TRBV10-1 with TRBJ2-7; no clear D. The CDR3 totals 13 residues. Looked up from germline, CDR1 is WNHNN and CDR2 is SYGVQD (reference sequence). Trimming removed 4 bases from V and 0 bases from J, with 7 bases in between. CDR3 residues: CASSGQASYEQYF. CDR3 DNA sequence: TGCGCCAGCAGTGGACAAGCCTCCTACGAGCAGTACTTC.

The chain joins TRBV5-6 to TRBJ2-2; maybe TRBD2 (7 bases). This CDR3 has 17 residues. V was pared by 3 bases and J by 0 bases, with 15 bases between. Germline lookup yields CDR1 SGHDT and CDR2 YYEEEE. The CDR3 spells CASSWRGGSPNTGELFF. The CDR3 bases are TGTGCCAGCAGCTGGAGGGGGGGTTCCCCGAACACCGGGGAGCTGTTTTTT. Variable domain in full (rest from reference TRBV5-6 and TRBJ2-2): DAGVTQSPTHLIKTRGQQVTLRCSPKSGHDTVSWYQQALGQGPQFIFQYYEEEERQRGNFPDRFSGHQFPNYSSELNVNALLLGDSALYLCASSWRGGSPNTGELFFGEGSRLTVL.

This clone was seen only a few times. CDR3 sequence: CASRIGTGGYTGELFF. The CDR3 DNA follows: TGTGCCAGCAGAATAGGGACAGGGGGGTACACCGGGGAGCTGTTTTTT. The V gene is TRBV2, the J gene TRBJ2-2; 11 positions agree with TRBD1. The CDR3 runs 16 residues. Germline V gene sequence: CDR1 SNHLY, CDR2 FYNNEI. The V and J ends lost 6 bases and 3 bases, in that order; junction bases with no gene match: 6.

This chain joins TRBV27 and TRBJ2-3; D might be TRBD1 (5 bases). This CDR3 region has 15 residues. With 5 bases removed from V and 0 bases from J, the gap between germline ends came to 12 bases. Germline CDR1 is MNHEY and CDR2 is SMNVEV (reference sequence). The CDR3 sequence: CASSLGALSTDTQYF. In DNA form, the CDR3 reads TGTGCCAGCAGTCTAGGGGCGCTTAGCACAGATACGCAGTATTTT.

This sequence joins TRBV9 and TRBJ2-5, with a possible D match to TRBD2 (7 bases). The germline V gene has CDR1 SGDLS and CDR2 YYNGEE. V was pared by 0 bases and J by 3 bases, with 21 bases between. The CDR3 loop spans 18 amino acids. CDR3 region: CASSVAPTGGLGKETQYF. CDR3 DNA sequence: TGTGCCAGCAGCGTAGCGCCAACGGGGGGCCTGGGTAAAGAGACCCAGTACTTC.

The chain uses TRBV6-2 or TRBV6-3 and TRBJ2-1, with TRBD1 matching 8 bases. Germline trimming cut 5 bases from V and 6 bases from J; bases unmatched to any gene: 6. The CDR3 has 14 amino acids. Germline V lookup: CDR1 MNHEY, CDR2 SVGEGT. CDR3 sequence (DNA): TGTGCCAGCAGTATCGGGACAGGAACCAATGAGCAGTTCTTC. Its protein is CASSIGTGTNEQFF.